The sequence of this T cell receptor (beta chain) was determined in a study of T cells in Graves' hyperthyroidism and ophthalmopathy. TCR beta CDR3 sequences were amplified from RNA transcripts. Carried out on the TCR CDR3, a first-round RT-PCR used the HTBI primer set. TCRdb reprocessed the multiplex PCR reads via MiXCR and lists one record per CDR3 protein. This sample carries about 400,000 distinct CDR3 sequences, around 15% of them seen once, and the ten largest clones take around a fifth. The CDR3 runs 12 residues. Germline V gene lookup returns CDR1 MNHNS and CDR2 SASEGT. V was shortened by 7 bases and J by 5 bases, with 10 bases between the two germline ends. This clonotype was recorded at least ten times.

The V gene is TRBV6-1, the J gene TRBJ2-3; TRBD1 is a possible D gene (6 bases). The sample taken for sequencing was blood. The TCR sequence derives from a young woman with Graves' ophthalmopathy. The CDR3: CASTLGGDTQYF. The CDR3 bases are TGTGCCAGCACCCTAGGGGGAGATACGCAGTATTTT.